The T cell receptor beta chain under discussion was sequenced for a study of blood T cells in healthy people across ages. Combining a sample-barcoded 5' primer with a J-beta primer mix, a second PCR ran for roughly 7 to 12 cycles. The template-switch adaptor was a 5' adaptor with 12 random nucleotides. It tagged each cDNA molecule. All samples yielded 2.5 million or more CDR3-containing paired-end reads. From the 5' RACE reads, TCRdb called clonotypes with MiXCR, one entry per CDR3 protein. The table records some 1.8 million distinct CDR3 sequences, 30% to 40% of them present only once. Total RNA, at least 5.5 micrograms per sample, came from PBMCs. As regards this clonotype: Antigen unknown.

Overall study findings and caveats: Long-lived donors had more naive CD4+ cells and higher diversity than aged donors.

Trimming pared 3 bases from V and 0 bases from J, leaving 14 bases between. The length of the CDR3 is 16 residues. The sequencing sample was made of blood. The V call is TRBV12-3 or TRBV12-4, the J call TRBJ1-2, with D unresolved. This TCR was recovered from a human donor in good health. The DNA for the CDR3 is TGTGCCAGCAGTTTGGACGTCAGGCCAGCTAACTATGGCTACACCTTC. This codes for CASSLDVRPANYGYTF.